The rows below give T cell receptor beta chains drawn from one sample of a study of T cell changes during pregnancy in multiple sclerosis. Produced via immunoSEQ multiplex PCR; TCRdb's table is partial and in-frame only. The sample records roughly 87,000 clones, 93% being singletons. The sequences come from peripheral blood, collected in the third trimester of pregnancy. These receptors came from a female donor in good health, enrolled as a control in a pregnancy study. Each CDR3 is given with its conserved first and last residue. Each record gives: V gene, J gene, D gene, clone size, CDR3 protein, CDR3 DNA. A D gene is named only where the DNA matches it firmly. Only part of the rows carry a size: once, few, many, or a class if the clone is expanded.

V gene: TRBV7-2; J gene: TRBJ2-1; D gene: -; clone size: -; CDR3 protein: CASSLGSANEQFF; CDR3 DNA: TGTGCCAGCAGCTTAGGTAGCGCCAATGAGCAGTTCTTC
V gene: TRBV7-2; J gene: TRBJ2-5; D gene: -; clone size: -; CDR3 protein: CASSLVGGIPETQYF; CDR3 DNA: TGTGCCAGCAGCTTAGTGGGCGGGATCCCAGAGACCCAGTACTTC
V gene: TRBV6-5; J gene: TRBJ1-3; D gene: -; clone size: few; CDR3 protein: CASSLNRAGDTIYF; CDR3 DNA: TGTGCCAGCAGTTTGAACAGGGCCGGAGACACCATATATTTT
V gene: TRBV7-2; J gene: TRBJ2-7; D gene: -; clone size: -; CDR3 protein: CASSLMAGTYEQYF; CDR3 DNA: TGTGCCAGCAGCTTAATGGCAGGGACCTACGAGCAGTACTTC
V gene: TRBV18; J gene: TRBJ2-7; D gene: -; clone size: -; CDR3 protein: CASSLTTGIYEQYF; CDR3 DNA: TGTGCCAGCTCACTGACGACAGGAATTTACGAGCAGTACTTC
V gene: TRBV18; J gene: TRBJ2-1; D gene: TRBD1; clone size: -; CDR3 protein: CASSPRRQGASEQFF; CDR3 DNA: TGTGCCAGCTCACCACGCAGACAGGGGGCGAGTGAGCAGTTCTTC
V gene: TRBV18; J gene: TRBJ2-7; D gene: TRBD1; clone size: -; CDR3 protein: CASSPRQGAGEQYF; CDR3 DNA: TGTGCCAGCTCACCGAGGCAGGGGGCGGGTGAGCAGTACTTC
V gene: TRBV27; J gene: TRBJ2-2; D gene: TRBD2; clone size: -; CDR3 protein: CASGLQNPGTSTGELFF; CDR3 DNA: TGTGCCAGCGGATTACAAAATCCCGGGACTAGCACCGGGGAGCTGTTTTTT
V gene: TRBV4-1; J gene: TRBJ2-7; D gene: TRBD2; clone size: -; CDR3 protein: CASSQVDLAGLEQYF; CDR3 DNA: TGCGCCAGCAGCCAAGTTGACCTAGCGGGTCTCGAGCAGTACTTC
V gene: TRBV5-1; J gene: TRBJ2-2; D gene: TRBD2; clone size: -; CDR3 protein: CASSSLAVEGPNTGELFF; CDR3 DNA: TGCGCCAGCAGCTCTCTAGCGGTGGAGGGCCCAAACACCGGGGAGCTGTTTTTT
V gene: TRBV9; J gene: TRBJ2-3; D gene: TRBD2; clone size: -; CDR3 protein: CASSVGLAGAGDTQYF; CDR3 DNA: TGTGCCAGCAGCGTTGGTCTAGCGGGAGCGGGAGATACGCAGTATTTT
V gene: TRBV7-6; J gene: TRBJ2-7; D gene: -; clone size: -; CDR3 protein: CASSLGVTSYEQYF; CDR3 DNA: TGTGCCAGCAGCTTAGGCGTAACGTCCTACGAGCAGTACTTC
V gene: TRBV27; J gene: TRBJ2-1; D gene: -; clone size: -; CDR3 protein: CASSYRGLADYNEQFF; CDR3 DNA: TGTGCCAGCAGTTACCGAGGCCTAGCAGATTACAATGAGCAGTTCTTC